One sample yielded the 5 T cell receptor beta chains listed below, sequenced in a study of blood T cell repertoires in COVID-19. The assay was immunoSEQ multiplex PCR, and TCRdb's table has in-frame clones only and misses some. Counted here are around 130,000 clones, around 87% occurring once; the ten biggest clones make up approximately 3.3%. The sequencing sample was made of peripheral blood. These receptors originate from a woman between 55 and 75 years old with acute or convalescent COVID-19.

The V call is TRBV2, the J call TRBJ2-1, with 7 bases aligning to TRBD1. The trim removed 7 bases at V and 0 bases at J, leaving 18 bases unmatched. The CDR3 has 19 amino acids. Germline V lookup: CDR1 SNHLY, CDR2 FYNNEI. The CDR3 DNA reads TGTGCCAGCATTCGCGACAGGGCCGGGGCTACTAGCTCCTACAATGAGCAGTTCTTC. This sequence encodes CASIRDRAGATSSYNEQFF.

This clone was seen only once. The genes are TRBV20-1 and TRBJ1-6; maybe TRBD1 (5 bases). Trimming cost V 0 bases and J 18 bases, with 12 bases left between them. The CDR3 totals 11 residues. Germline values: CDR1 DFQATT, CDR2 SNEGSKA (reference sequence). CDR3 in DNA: TGCAGTGCTAGAGATGGGGCCAGGCCCCACTTT. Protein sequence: CSARDGARPHF.

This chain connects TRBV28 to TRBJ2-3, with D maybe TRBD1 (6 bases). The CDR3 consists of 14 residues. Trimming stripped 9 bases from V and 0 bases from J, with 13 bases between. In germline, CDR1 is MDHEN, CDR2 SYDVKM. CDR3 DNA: TGTGCCAGTACCGACAGGTTCAGCACAGATACGCAGTATTTT. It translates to CASTDRFSTDTQYF.

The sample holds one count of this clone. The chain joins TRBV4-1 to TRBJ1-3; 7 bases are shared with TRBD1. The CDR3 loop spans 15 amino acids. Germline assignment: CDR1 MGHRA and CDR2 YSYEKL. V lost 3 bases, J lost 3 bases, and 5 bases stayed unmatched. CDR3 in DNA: TGCGCCAGCAGCCATCCCGGGACAGTTGGAAACACCATATATTTT. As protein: CASSHPGTVGNTIYF.

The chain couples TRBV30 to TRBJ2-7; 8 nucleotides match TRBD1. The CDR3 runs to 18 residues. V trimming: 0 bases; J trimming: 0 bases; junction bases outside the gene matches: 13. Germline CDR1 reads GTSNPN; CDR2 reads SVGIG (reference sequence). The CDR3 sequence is CAWSVLLSRTGNSYEQYF. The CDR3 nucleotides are TGTGCCTGGAGTGTACTATTATCAAGGACAGGGAACTCCTACGAGCAGTACTTC. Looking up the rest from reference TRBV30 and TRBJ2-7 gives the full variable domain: SQTIHQWPATLVQPVGSPLSLECTVEGTSNPNLYWYRQAAGRGLQLLFYSVGIGQISSEVPQNLSASRPQDRQFILSSKKLLLSDSGFYLCAWSVLLSRTGNSYEQYFGPGTRLTVT.